A selection of T cell receptor beta chains follows, all from one sample in a study of molecular identifiers for immune sequencing clone quantification. TCRdb redid the calling of the PCR reads with MiXCR, one entry per CDR3 protein. Here the sample spans about 100,000 distinct CDR3 sequences, roughly 34% being singletons. The specimen sequenced was naive CD8+ T cells from blood, with Jurkat cell RNA spiked in. The receptors were gathered from a human donor in good health. Some libraries in this study had Jurkat cell RNA spiked in. Both conserved end residues are part of each CDR3. The D gene is left open where the match is weak. For some rows the clone size is stated as once, few or many, or as a class when expanded; others skip it.

j_call v_call clone_size d_call cdr3_nt cdr3_aa
TRBJ2-5 TRBV7-8 few . TGTGCCAGCAGCCTGGTGCCGGGGCTTAAAGAGACCCAGTACTTC CASSLVPGLKETQYF
TRBJ2-7 TRBV28 many . TGTGCCAGCAGCGCGATTTACGAGCAGTACTTC CASSAIYEQYF
TRBJ2-7 TRBV14 many TRBD1 TGTGCCAGCAGCCAAGTGGGACAGGGGGCCTACGAGCAGTACTTC CASSQVGQGAYEQYF
TRBJ2-7 TRBV4-2 . . TGTGCCAGCAGCCAAGTTAGCGGCAAAGCCGAGCAGTACTTC CASSQVSGKAEQYF
TRBJ2-3 TRBV28 few TRBD2 TGTGCCAGCAGCTCAACGACTAGCGGGAGGGATACGCAGTATTTT CASSSTTSGRDTQYF
TRBJ2-7 TRBV5-5 . . TGTGCCAGCAGCTTGCAGCCGGACAGGACTATCTACGAGCAGTACTTC CASSLQPDRTIYEQYF
TRBJ2-7 TRBV27 . . TGTGCCAGCAGTCCCTTCGTTTTCTACGAGCAGTACTTC CASSPFVFYEQYF
TRBJ2-5 TRBV4-3 . . TGCGCCAGCAGCCAAGATAGGACCGCTAAAGAGACCCAGTACTTC CASSQDRTAKETQYF
TRBJ2-2 TRBV6-2/TRBV6-3 many TRBD2 TGTGCCAGCAGTTACTTTATCGGGAGGCCCGGGGAGCTGTTTTTT CASSYFIGRPGELFF
TRBJ2-7 TRBV11-2 . . TGTGCCAGCAGCTCCAGCCTGGGGCTAGCCCTGACCTACGTGCAGTACTTC CASSSSLGLALTYVQYF
TRBJ2-1 TRBV7-8 . . TGTGCCAGCAGCTTAGGGGGCAGGGTCGACGAGCAGTTCTTC CASSLGGRVDEQFF
TRBJ1-6 TRBV12-3/TRBV12-4 . . TGTGCCAGCAGTTTAGGGACAGAGGTTTATAATTCACCCCTCCACTTT CASSLGTEVYNSPLHF
TRBJ2-3 TRBV27 . TRBD2 TGTGCCAGCAGTTTATTTAGCGGGAGGCGCACAGATACGCAGTATTTT CASSLFSGRRTDTQYF